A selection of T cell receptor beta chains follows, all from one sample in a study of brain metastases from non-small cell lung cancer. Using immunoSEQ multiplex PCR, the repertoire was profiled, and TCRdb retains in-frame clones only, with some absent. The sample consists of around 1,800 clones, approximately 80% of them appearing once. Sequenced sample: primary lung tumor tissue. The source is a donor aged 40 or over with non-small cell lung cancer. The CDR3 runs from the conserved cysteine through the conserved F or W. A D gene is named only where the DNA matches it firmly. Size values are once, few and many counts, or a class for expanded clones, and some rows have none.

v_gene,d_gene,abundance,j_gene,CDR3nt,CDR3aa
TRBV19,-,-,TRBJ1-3,TGTGCCAGTAGTCGACAGTTAAGCTCTGGAAACACCATATATTTT,CASSRQLSSGNTIYF
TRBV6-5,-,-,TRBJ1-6,TGTGCCAGCACATACAGGACGGATAATTCACCCCTCCACTTT,CASTYRTDNSPLHF
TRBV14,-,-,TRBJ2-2,TGTGCCAGCAGCCCCTACACCGGGGAGCTGTTTTTT,CASSPYTGELFF
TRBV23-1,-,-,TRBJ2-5,TGCGCCAGCAGTCAATCGGAAGGGAGAGAAGAGACCCAGTACTTC,CASSQSEGREETQYF
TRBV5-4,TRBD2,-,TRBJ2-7,TGTGCCAGCAGCATACCTAGCGGGGAGTACGAGCAGTACTTC,CASSIPSGEYEQYF
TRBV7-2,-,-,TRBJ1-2,TGTGCCAGCAGCCCACCTTCGGATAGAGGGAGGTACACCTTC,CASSPPSDRGRYTF
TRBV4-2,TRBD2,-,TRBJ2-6,TGTGCCAGCCGGGGGGATTCTGGGGCCAACGTCCTGACTTTC,CASRGDSGANVLTF
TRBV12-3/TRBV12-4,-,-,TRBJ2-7,TGTGCCAGCAGTCCTCAGGGAGCCTACGAGCAGTACTTC,CASSPQGAYEQYF
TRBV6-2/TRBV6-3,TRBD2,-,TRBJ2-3,TGTGCCAGCAGTTTCTGGACTAGCGGGGCCCCAGATACGCAGTATTTT,CASSFWTSGAPDTQYF
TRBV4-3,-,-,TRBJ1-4,TGCGCCAGCAGCCAAGAATTAGCGGATAAACTGTTTTTT,CASSQELADKLFF
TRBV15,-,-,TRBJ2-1,TGTGCCACCAGCAGACGCAGGGATGGGACTTACAATGAGCAGTTCTTC,CATSRRRDGTYNEQFF
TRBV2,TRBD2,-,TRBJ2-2,TGTGCCAGCATGGCTAGCGGGGGGCTAGCCACCGGGGAGCTGTTTTTT,CASMASGGLATGELFF
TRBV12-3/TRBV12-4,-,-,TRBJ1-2,TGTGCCAGCAGTTTCACTAACTATGGCTACACCTTC,CASSFTNYGYTF
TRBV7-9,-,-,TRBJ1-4,TGTGCCAGCAGCTTCCAGACCGCAACTAATGAAAAACTGTTTTTT,CASSFQTATNEKLFF
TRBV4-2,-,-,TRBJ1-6,TGTGCCAGCAGCCAAGAGGGGACTAATAATTCACCCTTCCACTTT,CASSQEGTNNSPFHF
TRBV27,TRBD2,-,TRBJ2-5,TGTGCCAGCAGTTTATCGGGGACTAGCGAGCCCATCGGGGAGACCCAGTACTTC,CASSLSGTSEPIGETQYF
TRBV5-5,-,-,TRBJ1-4,TGTGCCAGCAGCTTGGCGACAGGAGGATTCGATAATGAAAAACTGTTTTTT,CASSLATGGFDNEKLFF
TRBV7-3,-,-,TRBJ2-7,TGTGCCAGCAGCCCGCACAGAGATTCCGAGCAGTACTTC,CASSPHRDSEQYF
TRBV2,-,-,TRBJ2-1,TGTGCCAGCAGTGAACAGGGATTCAATGAGCAGTTCTTC,CASSEQGFNEQFF
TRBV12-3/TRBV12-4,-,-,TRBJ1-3,TGTGCCAGCAACATCCAGCACACCATATATTTT,CASNIQHTIYF
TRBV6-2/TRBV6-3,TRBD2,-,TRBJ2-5,TGTGTCAGCAGTTCTATCCTAGCGGGAGGCCCTTTGGGGGAGACCCAGTACTTC,CVSSSILAGGPLGETQYF
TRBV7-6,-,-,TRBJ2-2,TGTGCCAGCAGCTTAGGGCCGCACACCGGGGAGCTGTTTTTT,CASSLGPHTGELFF
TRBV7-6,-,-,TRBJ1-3,TGTGCCAGCAGCTCAGAAATGGAAAGAAACACCATATATTTT,CASSSEMERNTIYF
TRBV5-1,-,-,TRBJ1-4,TGCGCCAGCAGCTTGGCCGAAAATGAAAAACTGTTTTTT,CASSLAENEKLFF
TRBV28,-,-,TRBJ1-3,TGTGCCAGCAGTTTATGGGGGGAGAACACCATATATTTT,CASSLWGENTIYF
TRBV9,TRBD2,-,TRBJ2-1,TGTGCCAGCAGCGTAGTAGGGACTAGGGCCAATGAGCAGTTCTTC,CASSVVGTRANEQFF
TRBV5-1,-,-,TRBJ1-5,TGCGCCAGCAGCTTTGAAGGAGATCAGCCCCAGCATTTT,CASSFEGDQPQHF
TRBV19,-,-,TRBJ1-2,TGTGCCAGTAGCCTCCGGGGGTATGGCTACACCTTC,CASSLRGYGYTF
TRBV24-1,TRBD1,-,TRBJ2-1,TGTGCCACCAGTGATCAGGACAGGGTAGACAATGAGCAGTTCTTC,CATSDQDRVDNEQFF
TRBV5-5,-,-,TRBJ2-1,TGTGCCAGCAGCTTTAGTCGCGAGCAGTTCTTC,CASSFSREQFF
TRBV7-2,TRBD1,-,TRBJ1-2,TGTGCCAGCAGCTCCCGGACAGGGGGCGCGTCTGGCTACACCTTC,CASSSRTGGASGYTF
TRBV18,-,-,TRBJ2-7,TGTGCCAGCTCTCCGACCTTAGGGAACGAGCAGTACTTC,CASSPTLGNEQYF
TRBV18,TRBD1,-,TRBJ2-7,TGTGCCAACTCACTTAGGGACAGCTACGAGCAGTACTTC,CANSLRDSYEQYF
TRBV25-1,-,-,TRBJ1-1,TGTGCCAGCAGTCTCAGGGGCGACACTGAAGCTTTCTTT,CASSLRGDTEAFF
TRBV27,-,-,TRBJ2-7,TGTGCCAGCAGTTTAGGGTGGAAACCCGTCGAGCAGTACTTC,CASSLGWKPVEQYF
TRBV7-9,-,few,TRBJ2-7,TGTGCCAGCAGCCAAATACCTTACGAGCAGTACTTC,CASSQIPYEQYF
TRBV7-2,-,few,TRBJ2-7,TGTGCCAGCAGCCCACCAGGGGGGCGCTCCTACGAGCAGTACTTC,CASSPPGGRSYEQYF
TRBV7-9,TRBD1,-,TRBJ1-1,TGTGCCAGCAGCGCCGCGGGACAGGGTATGACTGAAGCTTTCTTT,CASSAAGQGMTEAFF
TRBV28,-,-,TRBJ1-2,TGTGCCAGCTGGAGCCAAGGGGGGAATGGCTACACCTTC,CASWSQGGNGYTF
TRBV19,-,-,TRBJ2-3,TGTGCCAGTAACCAAGAGAGGGTTGGGACAGATACGCAGTATTTT,CASNQERVGTDTQYF
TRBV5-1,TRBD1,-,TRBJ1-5,TGCGCCAGCAGCCGGGGGACAGGGGGTTCTCAGCCCCAGCATTTT,CASSRGTGGSQPQHF
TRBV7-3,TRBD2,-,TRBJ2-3,TGTGCCAGCAAGTCCCTAGCGGGGGGACAAGATACGCAGTATTTT,CASKSLAGGQDTQYF
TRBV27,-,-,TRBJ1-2,TGTGCCAGCAGTTTATGGTCTGGATTCGGCGGTGGCTACACCTTC,CASSLWSGFGGGYTF
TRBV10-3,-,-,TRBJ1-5,TGTGCCATCGGAGGGGGGGAGGATCAGCCCCAGCATTTT,CAIGGGEDQPQHF
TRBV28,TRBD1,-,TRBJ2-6,TGTGCCAGCAGTTCCCCCGGACAGGACGTCAACGTCCTGACTTTC,CASSSPGQDVNVLTF
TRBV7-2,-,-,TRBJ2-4,TGTGCCAGCAGCTTAGAACAGGGTTTACGGAACATTCAGTATTTC,CASSLEQGLRNIQYF
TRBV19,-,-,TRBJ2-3,TGTGCCAGTAGTGCTACGGTGGGTATGTTCACAGATACGCAGTATTTT,CASSATVGMFTDTQYF
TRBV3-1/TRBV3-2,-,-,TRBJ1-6,TGTGCCAGCAGCCAAAGGGCAAATTCACCCCTCCACTTT,CASSQRANSPLHF
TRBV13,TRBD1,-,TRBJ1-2,TGTGCCAGCACCGGTGACAGGGAAAGTTATCCCTATGGCTACACCTTC,CASTGDRESYPYGYTF
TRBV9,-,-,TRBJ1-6,TGTGCCAGCAGCGGGACGACCTATAATTCACCCCTCCACTTT,CASSGTTYNSPLHF
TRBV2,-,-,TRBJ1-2,TGTGCCAGCAGTGAGGGGCTGTTCTATGGCTACACCTTC,CASSEGLFYGYTF
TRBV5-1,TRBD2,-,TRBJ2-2,TGCGCCAGCAGCTTGTCTCTAGCGGGGACCGGGGAGCTGTTTTTT,CASSLSLAGTGELFF
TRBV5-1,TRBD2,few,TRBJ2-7,TGCGCCAGCAGCTTGACACAGGCTAGCGGGGTGCACTCCTACGAGCAGTACTTC,CASSLTQASGVHSYEQYF
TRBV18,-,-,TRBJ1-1,TGTGCCAGCTCACCTGTGGCTCCCACTAAAGCTTTCTTT,CASSPVAPTKAFF
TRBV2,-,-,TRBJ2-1,TGTGCCAGCAGTGAAGAGACTCCGCGCTTCTCCTACAATGAGCAGTTCTTC,CASSEETPRFSYNEQFF
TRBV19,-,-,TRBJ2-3,TGTGCCAGTAGTATTTCGGGCCAGACAGATACGCAGTATTTT,CASSISGQTDTQYF
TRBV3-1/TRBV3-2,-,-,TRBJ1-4,TGTGCCAGCAGTCAACAGGTTACTAATGAAAAACTGTTTTTT,CASSQQVTNEKLFF